The text below deals with one TCR beta chain. Its matching antigen is unknown. This sample is part of a study of blood T cells in healthy people across ages. Donors ranged from about 6 to 95 years old and were healthy Caucasians in Russia. In germline, CDR1 is DFQATT, CDR2 SNEGSKA (reference sequence). The ends were cut back, 5 bases at V and 5 bases at J, with 15 bases in the middle. This CDR3 is 13 amino acids long. Study-wide points: Roughly linear age-related decline in beta diversity appeared, significant by age 40. Estimated diversity that came from one million T cells was considered an underestimate.

Together with a sample-barcoded 5' primer, a J-beta primer mix was included in a second PCR lasting roughly 6 to 12 cycles. TCRdb ran MiXCR on the 5' RACE reads and lists one entry per CDR3 protein. The table lists 540,000 or so distinct CDR3 sequences, 40% to 55% of them singletons. This receptor was taken from an elderly man in good health. The V call is TRBV20-1, the J call TRBJ1-2, with a possible D match to TRBD1 (5 bases). Material: blood. Here the CDR3 reads CSAGSGLGYGYTF. The CDR3 nucleotides read TGCAGTGCTGGCTCGGGGCTTGGGTATGGCTACACCTTC.